This TCR beta chain stems from a study of CD8+ T cells in alopecia areata. Study information: Patients remained on tofacitinib for 6 to 18 months and then went 6 months without it. Study results and caveats: Clarity of TCR sharing across patients fell short of that in mice, possibly HLA-related.

Reverse transcribed after extraction, RNA yielded cDNA as the sequencing template. Clones were sequenced by immunoSEQ multiplex PCR, and TCRdb holds only the in-frame ones, with some missing. The data show 170,000 or so clones, 50% to 70% seen once. This clone was seen once. Antigen specificity is unknown. This TCR was recovered from a human donor with alopecia areata. This specimen consisted of CD4+ T cells sorted from blood, obtained at week 0.

DNA for the CDR3: TGTGCCAGCAGTTACTCGGGGGCCACACAGAACACTGAAGCTTTCTTT. It codes for CASSYSGATQNTEAFF. This sequence joins TRBV6-6 and TRBJ1-1, with D perhaps matching TRBD1 (6 bases). Germline values: CDR1 MNHNY, CDR2 SVGAGI (reference sequence). There are 16 residues in the CDR3. Trimming pared 0 bases from V and 1 base from J, leaving 12 bases between.